A single TCR beta chain is shown here with its context. In this sample, this clonotype turned up a few times. There is no known antigen for this receptor. Base quality data are lacking; no much larger clone is found one base away. The instrument was an Illumina HiSeq 2500. Quantitative 5'-RACE with molecular barcodes was used to prepare TCR beta libraries. The study's own analysis went as follows. Disease-linked TCR variants were identified with a new computational method built on a probabilistic model of VDJ rearrangement. Using fastp at Q25 and MiXCR, TCRdb reprocessed the public reads and kept productive beta chains. Entries are consolidated by CDR3 protein sequence, retaining the most common genes and DNA. The V and J calls follow TCRdb's processing rather than the paper's. This sample holds hundreds of thousands of distinct CDR3 sequences; over 9.5% were observed only once. The ten largest make up 0.51% of the sample.

In the germline V gene, CDR1 corresponds to SGHVS and CDR2 to FQNEAQ. There are 15 amino acids in the CDR3, from cysteine to phenylalanine inclusive. The only DNA kept is the CDR3, 45 bases in frame from the first base. Relative to germline, V is 4 bases shorter and J is 3 bases shorter, with 13 bases between their ends. The data were taken from a study of CD8 T cells in ankylosing spondylitis (dated by TCRdb to the late 2010s). Describing the broader study: The study set out to find disease-linked TCR variants by profiling T cell receptor beta repertoires in ankylosing spondylitis patients and healthy donors. In total, the full study cohort was made up of 100 to 140 healthy donors and roughly 27 ankylosing spondylitis patients. Samples of peripheral blood were taken, and for ankylosing spondylitis patients, synovial fluid was collected as well.

The research as a whole found: In peripheral blood, the disease-linked clones were found at relatively low frequencies and had a CD8+ phenotype. Blood from ankylosing spondylitis patients appeared to be characterized by a TCR beta motif composed of under ten highly homologous amino acid variants. Some of the motif variants had been reported before in the synovial fluid and blood of reactive arthritis patients, a finding that suggests common disease-initiation mechanisms. Significant enrichment of the disease-linked clones was reported in matched synovial fluid samples from ankylosing spondylitis patients.

Rearrangement joined TRBV7-8 to TRBJ2-1, with TRBD1 tentatively as D gene (6 bases match). The sample taken for sequencing was blood, either unsorted or a sorted T cell fraction (not recorded which). The clonotype originates from a male donor with ankylosing spondylitis. The CDR3 amino acid sequence is: CASSSGQLFYNEQFF. The sequenced DNA: TGTGCCAGCAGCTCCGGACAGCTATTCTACAATGAGCAGTTCTTC.